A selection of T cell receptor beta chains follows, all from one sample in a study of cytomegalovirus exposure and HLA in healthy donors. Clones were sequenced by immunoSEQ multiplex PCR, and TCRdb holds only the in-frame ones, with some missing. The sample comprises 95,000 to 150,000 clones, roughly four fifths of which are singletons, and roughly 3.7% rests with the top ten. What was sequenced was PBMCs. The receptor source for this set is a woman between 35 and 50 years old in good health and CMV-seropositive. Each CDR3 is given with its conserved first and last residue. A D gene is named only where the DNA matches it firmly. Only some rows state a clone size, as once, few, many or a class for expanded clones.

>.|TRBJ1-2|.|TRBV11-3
CASSDRQDGYTF
TGTGCCAGCAGCGATCGACAGGATGGCTACACCTTC
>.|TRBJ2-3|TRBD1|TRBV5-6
CASSLGWTGGTDTQYF
TGTGCCAGCAGCTTGGGATGGACAGGAGGCACAGATACGCAGTATTTT
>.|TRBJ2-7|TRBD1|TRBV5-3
CARSLRGRDSPSYEQYF
TGTGCCAGAAGCTTACGGGGCCGGGACAGTCCCTCCTACGAGCAGTACTTC
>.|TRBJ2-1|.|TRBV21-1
CASSKVSNSVLAGPTSSYNEQFF
TGTGCCAGCAGCAAGGTAAGTAATTCGGTTCTAGCGGGGCCGACTAGCTCCTACAATGAGCAGTTCTTC
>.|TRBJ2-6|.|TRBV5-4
CASSPHSGANVLTF
TGTGCCAGCAGCCCCCACTCTGGGGCCAACGTCCTGACTTTC
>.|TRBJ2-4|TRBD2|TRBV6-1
CASTLSGRADIQYF
TGTGCCAGCACCCTTAGCGGGAGGGCGGACATTCAGTACTTC
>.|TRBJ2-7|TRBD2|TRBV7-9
CASSLLASGISVSEQYF
TGTGCCAGCAGCTTATTGGCTAGCGGGATTTCCGTGAGCGAGCAGTACTTC
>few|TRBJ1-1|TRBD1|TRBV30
CAWSVTGGTEAFF
TGTGCCTGGAGTGTAACAGGGGGTACTGAAGCTTTCTTT
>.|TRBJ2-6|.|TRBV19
CASRSSAASGANVLTF
TGTGCCAGTAGAAGTTCCGCGGCCTCTGGGGCCAACGTCCTGACTTTC
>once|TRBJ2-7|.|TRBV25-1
CASQEQGLYEQYF
TGTGCCAGCCAGGAGCAGGGGCTATACGAGCAGTACTTC
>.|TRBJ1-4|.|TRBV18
CASSPSQNEKLFF
TGTGCCAGCTCACCATCCCAGAACGAAAAACTGTTTTTT
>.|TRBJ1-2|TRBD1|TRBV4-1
CASSQLHWDRSSCGYTF
TGCGCCAGCAGCCAGTTACACTGGGACAGGTCTTCTTGTGGCTACACCTTC
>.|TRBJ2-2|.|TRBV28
CASSSPNTGELFF
TGTGCCAGCAGTTCTCCTAACACCGGGGAGCTGTTTTTT
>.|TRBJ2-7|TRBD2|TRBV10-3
CATGTSDYEQYF
TGTGCCACCGGGACTAGCGACTACGAGCAGTACTTC
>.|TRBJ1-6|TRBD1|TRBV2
CASTGLLGQLDNSPLHF
TGTGCCAGCACCGGACTGTTGGGACAGCTTGATAATTCACCCCTCCACTTT
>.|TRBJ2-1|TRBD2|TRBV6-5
CASSYKLAGGEQFF
TGTGCCAGCAGTTATAAACTAGCGGGAGGTGAGCAGTTCTTC
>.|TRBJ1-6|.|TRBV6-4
CASSAGTTSSPLHF
TGTGCCAGCAGTGCGGGGACAACCTCCTCACCCCTCCACTTT
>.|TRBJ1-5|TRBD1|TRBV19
CASSIGPTGGYNQPQHF
TGTGCCAGTAGTATAGGGCCGACAGGGGGTTACAATCAGCCCCAGCATTTT